The source of this TCR beta chain is a study of blood T cell repertoires in COVID-19. J was trimmed by 5 bases and V by 2 bases; bases with no gene match: 4. CDR3 length equals 14 residues. Germline CDR1 reads SGHTA; CDR2 reads FQGNSA. Assay: immunoSEQ multiplex PCR; the TCRdb copy retains only in-frame clones and omits some. Seen here are under 300,000 clones, approximately 90% observed once, and the top ten hold around 2.2%. V is TRBV7-2 and J is TRBJ2-7; 9 bases are shared with TRBD1. The sequence came from a young man who had recovered from COVID-19. The sequenced sample consisted of peripheral blood. CDR3 region: CASSLRTGVHEQYF. The CDR3 region has the DNA TGTGCCAGCAGCTTAAGGACAGGGGTCCACGAGCAGTACTTC.